What follows are 12 T cell receptor beta chains derived from one specimen sequenced in a study of CD8 T cells in acute hepatitis C reinfection. Stated time point: naive CD8 control sorted from an acute-time-point sample. Method: immunoSEQ multiplex PCR; TCRdb's copy keeps in-frame clones and lacks some. The sample includes about 38,000 clones, approximately 85% seen only once; the top ten take 9.5% to 13%. Sequencing used naive CD8+ T cells from PBMCs. The origin of the receptors is a woman younger than 35 who spontaneously cleared hepatitis C infection.

V usage is TRBV5-4 and J usage is TRBJ2-7, with 7 bases lining up with TRBD1. Trimming at V came to 4 bases and at J to 6 bases, leaving 4 bases not matched to a gene. This CDR3 is built from 12 residues. The germline V gene has CDR1 SGHNT and CDR2 YYREEE (reference sequence). The CDR3: CASSAGTAEQYF. In nucleotides, the CDR3 is TGTGCCAGCAGCGCAGGGACAGCCGAGCAGTACTTC. Based on the CDR3 plus reference TRBV5-4 and TRBJ2-7, the full variable domain is ETGVTQSPTHLIKTRGQQVTLRCSSQSGHNTVSWYQQALGQGPQFIFQYYREEENGRGNFPPRFSGLQFPNYSSELNVNALELDDSALYLCASSAGTAEQYFGPGTRLTVT.

This clone was counted a single time. The V gene is TRBV27, the J gene TRBJ2-7, with a weak D call TRBD2 (6 bases). Germline assignment: CDR1 MNHEY and CDR2 SMNVEV (reference sequence). This CDR3 region has 13 residues. Trimming removed 7 bases at V and 4 bases at J, with 14 bases between. CDR3 nucleotide sequence: TGTGCCAGCATAGGTCGGGCGGGATACGAGCAGTACTTC. Translating gives CASIGRAGYEQYF.

The rearrangement links TRBV5-1 to TRBJ2-1; 8 positions match TRBD2. The germline V gene encodes CDR1 SGHRS and CDR2 YFSETQ. With V trimmed by 2 bases and J by 9 bases, 7 bases remained unmatched. CDR3 length equals 14 residues. Here the CDR3 reads CASSLTGGLIEQFF. The CDR3 DNA reads TGCGCCAGCAGCTTAACGGGAGGGTTGATTGAGCAGTTCTTC. The variable domain in full, completed from reference TRBV5-1 and TRBJ2-1, reads KAGVTQTPRYLIKTRGQQVTLSCSPISGHRSVSWYQQTPGQGLQFLFEYFSETQRNKGNFPGRFSGRQFSNSRSEMNVSTLELGDSALYLCASSLTGGLIEQFFGPGTRLTVL.

The chain has TRBV7-6 and TRBJ2-1; TRBD1 aligns across 7 bases. This CDR3 has 12 residues. Looked up from germline, CDR1 is SGHVS and CDR2 is FNYEAQ. V dropped 5 bases and J dropped 8; count of bases not matched to a gene: 3. The CDR3 region is CASSRTGDEQFF. The CDR3 nucleotides are TGTGCCAGCAGCCGGACAGGTGATGAGCAGTTCTTC. Full variable domain (missing parts from reference TRBV7-6 and TRBJ2-1): GAGVSQSPRYKVTKRGQDVALRCDPISGHVSLYWYRQALGQGPEFLTYFNYEAQQDKSGLPNDRFSAERPEGSISTLTIQRTEQRDSAMYRCASSRTGDEQFFGPGTRLTVL.

The chain is built from TRBV2 and TRBJ2-5; the match to TRBD2 covers 7 bases. This CDR3 has 14 residues. Trimming took 8 bases from V and 5 from J; bases not matched to a gene: 11. Per the germline V gene, CDR1 is SNHLY and CDR2 is FYNNEI. CDR3 region: CASAPAGRLETQYF. As DNA, the CDR3 is TGTGCCAGCGCCCCAGCGGGGAGGTTGGAGACCCAGTACTTC.

The V and J genes are TRBV4-2 and TRBJ2-4; D may be TRBD2 (6 bases). V lost 1 base and J lost 8, with 21 bases in between. There are 17 residues in the CDR3. Germline V gene data show CDR1 as LGHNA and CDR2 as YNFKEQ. The CDR3 bases are TGTGCCAGCAGCCAAGTCCAATCGTGGGGAGGCGGGGACATTCAGTACTTC. Translating it yields CASSQVQSWGGGDIQYF.

This sequence joins TRBV27 and TRBJ2-7; 10 bases align to TRBD2. The trim removed 6 bases at V and 5 bases at J, leaving 10 bases unmatched. Germline CDR1 MNHEY, CDR2 SMNVEV (reference sequence). This CDR3 has 15 residues. In DNA, the CDR3 is TGTGCCAGCAGACCACCGGTTGGACTAGCGGACGAGCAGTACTTC. It codes for CASRPPVGLADEQYF.

The V gene is TRBV9, the J gene TRBJ1-4; 8 bases map to TRBD1. Germline V gene data show CDR1 as SGDLS and CDR2 as YYNGEE. This CDR3 region has 15 residues. Trimming removed 2 bases from V and 0 bases from J; junction bases left unmatched: 0. The CDR3 nucleotides are TGTGCCAGCAGCGTGACAGGGGCAACTAATGAAAAACTGTTTTTT. The encoded protein is CASSVTGATNEKLFF.

The V gene is TRBV19, the J gene TRBJ1-5, with a possible D match to TRBD1 (5 bases). With 5 bases removed from V and 3 bases from J, the gap between germline ends came to 8 bases. This CDR3 has 13 residues. Germline V CDR1 and CDR2: LNHDA, SQIVND (reference sequence). CDR3 in amino acids: CASSDRYNQPQHF. CDR3 sequence (DNA): TGTGCCAGTAGTGACAGATACAATCAGCCCCAGCATTTT.

The V and J genes are TRBV6-1 and TRBJ2-3; no clear D gene. CDR1 is MNHNS and CDR2 is SASEGT in the germline V gene. This CDR3 spans 14 amino acids. Deletions cut 8 bases from V and 4 bases from J, with 16 bases between. The chain's CDR3 is CASGSPPSADTQYF. CDR3 DNA: TGTGCCAGCGGTTCTCCCCCTTCCGCAGATACGCAGTATTTT.

The V and J genes are TRBV7-9 and TRBJ2-7; 9 bases are a match to TRBD1. CDR3 size: 13 residues. Germline V gene lookup returns CDR1 SEHNR and CDR2 FQNEAQ (reference sequence). Trimming removed 5 bases from V and 7 bases from J; junction bases left unmatched: 6. The CDR3 bases are TGTGCCAGCAGCCACCCGGGACAGGGTGAGCAGTACTTC. Its protein product is CASSHPGQGEQYF.

V is TRBV29-1 and J is TRBJ2-3; D ambiguous. The CDR3 has 10 amino acids. Germline V gene lookup returns CDR1 SQVTM and CDR2 ANQGSEA. Trimming pared 3 bases from V and 3 bases from J, leaving 1 base between. CDR3 region: CSVETDTQYF. In nucleotides, the CDR3 is TGCAGCGTTGAGACAGATACGCAGTATTTT.